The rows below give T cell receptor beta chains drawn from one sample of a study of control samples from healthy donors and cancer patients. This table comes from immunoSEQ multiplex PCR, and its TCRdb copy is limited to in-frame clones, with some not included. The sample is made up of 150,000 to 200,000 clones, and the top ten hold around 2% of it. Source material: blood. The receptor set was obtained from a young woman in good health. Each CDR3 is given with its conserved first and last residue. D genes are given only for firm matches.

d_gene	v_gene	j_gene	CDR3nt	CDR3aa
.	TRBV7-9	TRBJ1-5	TGTGCCAGCAGCTTATTACAGGATAGCAATCAGCCCCAGCATTTT	CASSLLQDSNQPQHF
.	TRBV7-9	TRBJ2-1	TGTGCCAGCAGCTTATATACGGGGAACCAACCTAATGAGCAGTTCTTC	CASSLYTGNQPNEQFF
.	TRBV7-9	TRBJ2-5	TGTGCCAGCAGCTTAGGGGGGGTCCAAGAGACCCAGTACTTC	CASSLGGVQETQYF
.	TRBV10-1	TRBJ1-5	TGCGCCAGCAGTGAGGGCGGGAGCAATCAGCCCCAGCATTTT	CASSEGGSNQPQHF
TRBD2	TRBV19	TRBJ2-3	TGTGCCAGTACGAAAACTAGCGGGGGGCCCACAGATACGCAGTATTTT	CASTKTSGGPTDTQYF
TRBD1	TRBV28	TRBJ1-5	TGTGCCAGCAGTTCCTCCCTCGCCTCCGGGACAGGGGTCAATCAGCCCCAGCATTTT	CASSSSLASGTGVNQPQHF
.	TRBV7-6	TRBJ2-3	TGTGCCAGCAGCTTAGTAGGCCACGGCACAGATACGCAGTATTTT	CASSLVGHGTDTQYF
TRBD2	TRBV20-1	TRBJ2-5	TGCAGTACGACTAGCGTCGAGACCCAGTACTTC	CSTTSVETQYF
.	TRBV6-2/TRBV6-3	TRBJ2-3	TGTGCCAGCAGCGGCGGAGACACAGATACGCAGTATTTT	CASSGGDTDTQYF
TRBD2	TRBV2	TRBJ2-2	TGTGCCATCGAAGCCGGGACTAGACTCACCGGGGAGCTGTTTTTT	CAIEAGTRLTGELFF
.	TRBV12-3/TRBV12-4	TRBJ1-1	TGTGCCAGCAGCTCCGGACACCCTACGGAGGCTTTCTTT	CASSSGHPTEAFF
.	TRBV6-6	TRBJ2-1	TGTGCCAGCAGTTCGGCGGGAATGAATGAGCAGTTCTTC	CASSSAGMNEQFF
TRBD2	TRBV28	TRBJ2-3	TGTGCCAGCAGTTTATACGGACTAGCGGGGGGAAAAGATACGCAGTATTTT	CASSLYGLAGGKDTQYF
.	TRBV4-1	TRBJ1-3	TGCGCCAGCAGCCCGGGGGTATACAGGGATGGAAACACCATATATTTT	CASSPGVYRDGNTIYF
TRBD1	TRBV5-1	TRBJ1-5	TGCGCCAGCAGCGCGGGACAGGAGAATCAGCCCCAGCATTTT	CASSAGQENQPQHF
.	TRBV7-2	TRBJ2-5	TGTGCCAGCAGCTCGCGGGGGCCCCAAGAGACCCAGTACTTC	CASSSRGPQETQYF
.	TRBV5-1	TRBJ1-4	TGCGCCAGCAGCTTGGCGTCGGTTAATGAAAAACTGTTTTTT	CASSLASVNEKLFF
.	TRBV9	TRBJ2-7	TGTGCCAGCAGCGTAGGACTGGGCTACGAGCAGTACTTC	CASSVGLGYEQYF
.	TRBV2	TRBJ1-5	TGTGCCAGCAACAGGGAGGTCAATCAGCCCCAGCATTTT	CASNREVNQPQHF
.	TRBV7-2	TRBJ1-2	TGTGCCAGCAGCTCTTACGGGACGGCCTATGGCTACACCTTC	CASSSYGTAYGYTF
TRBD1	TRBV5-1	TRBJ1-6	TGCGCCAGCAGCCCTAGGGACAGCGAAGATTCACCCCTCCACTTT	CASSPRDSEDSPLHF
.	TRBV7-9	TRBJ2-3	TGTGCCAGCAGGAGATCTAGCACAGATACGCAGTATTTT	CASRRSSTDTQYF
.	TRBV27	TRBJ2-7	TGTGCCAGCAGTTTCCCCGGGCAGGGGACCTACGAGCAGTACTTC	CASSFPGQGTYEQYF
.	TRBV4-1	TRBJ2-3	TGCGCCAGCAGCCAAGCGGAGCGGGGCACAGATACGCAGTATTTT	CASSQAERGTDTQYF
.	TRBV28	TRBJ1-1	TGTGCCAGCCTCGCGGACTACACTGAAGCTTTCTTT	CASLADYTEAFF
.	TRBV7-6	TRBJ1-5	TGTGCCAGCAGCTTAACAAATCAGCCCCAGCATTTT	CASSLTNQPQHF
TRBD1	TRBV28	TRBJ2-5	TGTGCCAGCAGATTCGGGGACAGGGTTGGGATGGGGACCCAGTACTTC	CASRFGDRVGMGTQYF
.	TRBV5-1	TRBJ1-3	TGCGCCAGCAGCCCAGGCCGGGACTCAGAAAACACCATATATTTT	CASSPGRDSENTIYF
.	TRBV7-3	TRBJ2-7	TGTGCCAGCAGCTTAGGATTCGGCTCCGAGCAGTACTTC	CASSLGFGSEQYF
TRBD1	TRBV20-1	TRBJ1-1	TGCACGAGGACAGGGTCAAAAGCTTTCTTT	CTRTGSKAFF
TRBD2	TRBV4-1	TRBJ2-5	TGCGCCAGCAGCCCCCGGACTAGCGGGGGGCGATTTACGGGAGGAGAGACCCAGTACTTC	CASSPRTSGGRFTGGETQYF
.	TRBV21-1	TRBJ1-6	TGTGCCAGCAGCCATAGAAAAGGGACAGATAATTCACCCCTCCACTTT	CASSHRKGTDNSPLHF
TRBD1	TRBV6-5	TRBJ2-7	TGTGCCAGCAGTTACTCACAGGGGGCTGGCGAGCAGTACTTC	CASSYSQGAGEQYF
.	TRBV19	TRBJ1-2	TGTGCCAGTAGTCAGTTGTACTATGGCTACACCTTC	CASSQLYYGYTF
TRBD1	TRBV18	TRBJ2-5	TGTGCCAGCTCACCAAGGACAGGGTCCGGGGAGACCCAGTACTTC	CASSPRTGSGETQYF
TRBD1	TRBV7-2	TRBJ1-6	TGTGCCAGCAGCGGACAACAGGGGTCCTATAATTCACCCCTCCACTTT	CASSGQQGSYNSPLHF
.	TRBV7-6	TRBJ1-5	TGTGCCAGCAGCTTAGAACCGGGGGGCGGCTCTCAGCCCCAGCATTTT	CASSLEPGGGSQPQHF
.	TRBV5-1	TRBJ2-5	TGCGCCAGCAGCTCCGGGGGCCTCGAGGGAGAGACCCAGTACTTC	CASSSGGLEGETQYF
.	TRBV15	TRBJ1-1	TGTGCCACCAGCCGCCGAGTGGGGAGGGTCGGCACTGAAGCTTTCTTT	CATSRRVGRVGTEAFF
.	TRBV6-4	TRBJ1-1	TGTGCCAGCAGTGACCGGGAAAACACTGAAGCTTTCTTT	CASSDRENTEAFF
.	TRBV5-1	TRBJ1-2	TGCGCCAGCAGCTTGGAGCAGGGTGGAGGCTACACCTTC	CASSLEQGGGYTF
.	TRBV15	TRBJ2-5	TGTGCCACCAGCAGAGATCTAGCCAGGGGATTAAAAGAGACCCAGTACTTC	CATSRDLARGLKETQYF
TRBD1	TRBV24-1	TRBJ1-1	TGTGCCACCAGTGATTCACGACAGGGGTCCACTGAAGCTTTCTTT	CATSDSRQGSTEAFF
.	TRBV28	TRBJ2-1	TGTGCCAGCACCCCCGGGCAGGTCTACAATGAGCAGTTCTTC	CASTPGQVYNEQFF